This T cell receptor beta chain was captured in a study of T cells after yellow fever vaccination. Broader study findings: There was a small share of clonotypes that showed up in both the CD4 and CD8 compartments.

The J segment lost 10 bases and the V segment lost 3 bases, leaving 7 bases of the junction unmatched. Germline lookup yields CDR1 MGHRA and CDR2 YSYEKL. This CDR3 is 14 amino acids long. Via MiXCR, TCRdb re-called the 5' RACE reads, giving one row per CDR3 protein. Here the sample spans tens of thousands of distinct CDR3 sequences, roughly a tenth being singletons. This clonotype was found many times. The sequence was obtained from a man between 18 and 35 years old who received the YFV17D yellow fever vaccine. V usage is TRBV4-1 and J usage is TRBJ2-1; 9 bases align to TRBD2. Sequencing used PBMCs, either bulk or a sorted T-cell subset (CD4+, CD8+, memory, or dextramer-sorted; not recorded which), obtained roughly 15 days after the first yellow fever vaccination. The CDR3 DNA follows: TGCGCCAGCAGCCAGGCGGGAGGGGCTCGGGAGCAGTTCTTC. Translating it yields CASSQAGGAREQFF.